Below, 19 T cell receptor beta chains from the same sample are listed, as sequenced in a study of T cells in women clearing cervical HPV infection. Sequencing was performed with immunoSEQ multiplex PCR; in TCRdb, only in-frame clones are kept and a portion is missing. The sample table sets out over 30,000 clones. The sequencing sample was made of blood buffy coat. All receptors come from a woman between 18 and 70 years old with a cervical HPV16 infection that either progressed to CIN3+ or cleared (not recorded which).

The CDR3 sequence: CASSANQGGDQPQYF. The DNA read from the CDR3 is TGTGCCAGCTCTGCAAACCAGGGCGGCGATCAGCCG. The chain couples TRBV18 to TRBJ2-3; weak D call: TRBD1 (5 bases). The read ends 3 residues before the CDR3 terminus; that terminus is restored from the germline J gene. The germline gives CDR1 KGHSH, CDR2 LQKENI. The CDR3 has 15 amino acids.

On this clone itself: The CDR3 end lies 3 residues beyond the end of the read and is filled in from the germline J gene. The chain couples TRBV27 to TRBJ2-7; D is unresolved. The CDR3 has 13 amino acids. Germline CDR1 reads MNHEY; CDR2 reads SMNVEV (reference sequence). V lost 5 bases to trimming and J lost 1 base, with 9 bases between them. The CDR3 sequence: CASSPLSSYEQYF. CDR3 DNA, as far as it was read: TGTGCCAGCAGTCCTCTTTCGTCCTACGAG.

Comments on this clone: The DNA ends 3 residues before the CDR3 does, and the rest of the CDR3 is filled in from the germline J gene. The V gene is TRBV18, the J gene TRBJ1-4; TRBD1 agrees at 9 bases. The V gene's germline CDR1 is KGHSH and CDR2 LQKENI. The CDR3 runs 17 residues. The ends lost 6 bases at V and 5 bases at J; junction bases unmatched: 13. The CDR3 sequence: CASSPRGAGQGNEKLFF. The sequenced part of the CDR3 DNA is TGTGCCAGCTCGCCTCGTGGTGCGGGACAGGGAAATGAAAAA.

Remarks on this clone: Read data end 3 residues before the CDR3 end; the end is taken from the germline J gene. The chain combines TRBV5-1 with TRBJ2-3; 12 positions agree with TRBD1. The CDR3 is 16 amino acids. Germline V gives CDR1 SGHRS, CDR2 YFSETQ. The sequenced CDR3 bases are TGCGCCAGCAGCTTGGGTGGGACAGGGGGCCAAGAGACG. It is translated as CASSLGGTGGQET. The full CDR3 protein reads CASSLGGTGGQETQYF.

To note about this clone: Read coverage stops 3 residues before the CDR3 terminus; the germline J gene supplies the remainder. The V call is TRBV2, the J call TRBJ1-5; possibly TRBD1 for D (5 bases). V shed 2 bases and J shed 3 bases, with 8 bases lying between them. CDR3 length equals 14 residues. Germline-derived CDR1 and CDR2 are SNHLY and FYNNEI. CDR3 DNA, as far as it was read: TGTGCCAGCAGTGAACAGGGATCCAATCAGCCC. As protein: CASSEQGSNQP. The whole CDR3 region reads CASSEQGSNQPQHF. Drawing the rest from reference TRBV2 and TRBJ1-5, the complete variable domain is EPEVTQTPSHQVTQMGQEVILRCVPISNHLYFYWYRQILGQKVEFLVSFYNNEISEKSEIFDDQFSVERPDGSNFTLKIRSTKLEDSAMYFCASSEQGSNQPQHFGDGTRLSIL.

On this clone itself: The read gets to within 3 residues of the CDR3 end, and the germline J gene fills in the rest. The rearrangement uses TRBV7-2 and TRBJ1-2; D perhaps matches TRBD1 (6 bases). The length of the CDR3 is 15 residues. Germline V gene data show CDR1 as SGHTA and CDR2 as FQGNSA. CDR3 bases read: TGTGCCAGCAGCCCCGGGGGGGCGGGCAACAATGAC. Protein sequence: CASSPGGAGNND. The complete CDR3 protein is CASSPGGAGNNDYTF.

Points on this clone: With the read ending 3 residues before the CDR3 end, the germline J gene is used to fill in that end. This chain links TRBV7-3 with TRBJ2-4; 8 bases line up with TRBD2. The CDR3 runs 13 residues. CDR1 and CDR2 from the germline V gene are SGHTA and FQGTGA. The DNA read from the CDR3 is TGTGCCAGCAGCCCAAGACCGGGACTAGAT. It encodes CASSPRPGLD. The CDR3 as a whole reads CASSPRPGLDQYF.

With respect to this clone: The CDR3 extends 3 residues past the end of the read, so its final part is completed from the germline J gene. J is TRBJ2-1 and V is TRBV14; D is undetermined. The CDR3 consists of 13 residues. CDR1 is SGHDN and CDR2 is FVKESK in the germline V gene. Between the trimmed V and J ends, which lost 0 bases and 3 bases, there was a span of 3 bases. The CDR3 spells CASSQDSYNEQFF. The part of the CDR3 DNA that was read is TGTGCCAGCAGCCAAGACAGCTACAATGAG.

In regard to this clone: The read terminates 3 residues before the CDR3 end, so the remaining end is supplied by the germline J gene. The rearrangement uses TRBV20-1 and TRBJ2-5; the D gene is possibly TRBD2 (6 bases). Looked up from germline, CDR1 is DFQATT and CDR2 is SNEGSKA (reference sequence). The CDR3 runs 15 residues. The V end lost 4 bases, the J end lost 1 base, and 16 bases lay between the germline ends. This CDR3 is CSAMGGAARQETQYF. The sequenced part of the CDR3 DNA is TGCAGTGCTATGGGAGGAGCGGCGCGCCAAGAGACC.

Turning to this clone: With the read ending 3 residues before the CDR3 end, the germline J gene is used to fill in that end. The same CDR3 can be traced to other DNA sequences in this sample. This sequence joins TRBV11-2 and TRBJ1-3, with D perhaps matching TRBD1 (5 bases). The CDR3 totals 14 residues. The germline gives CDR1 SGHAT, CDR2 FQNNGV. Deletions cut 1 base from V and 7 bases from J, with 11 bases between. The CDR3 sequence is CASSLGAQDNTIYF. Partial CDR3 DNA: TGTGCCAGCAGCTTAGGGGCACAGGACAACACC.

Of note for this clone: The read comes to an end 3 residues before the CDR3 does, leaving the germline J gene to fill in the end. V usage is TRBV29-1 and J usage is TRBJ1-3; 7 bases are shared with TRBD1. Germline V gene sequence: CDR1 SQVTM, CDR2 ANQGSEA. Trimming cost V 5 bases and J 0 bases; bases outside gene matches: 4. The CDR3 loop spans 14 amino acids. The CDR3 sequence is CSVRQGHSGNTIYF. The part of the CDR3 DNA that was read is TGCAGCGTTCGACAGGGCCACTCTGGAAACACC.

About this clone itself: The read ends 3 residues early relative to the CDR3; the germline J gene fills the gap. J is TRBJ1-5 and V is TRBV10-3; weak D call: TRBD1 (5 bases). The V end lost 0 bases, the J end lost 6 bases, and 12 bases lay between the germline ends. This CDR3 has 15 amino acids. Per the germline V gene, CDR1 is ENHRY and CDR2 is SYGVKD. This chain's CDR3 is CAISESSGAGQPQHF. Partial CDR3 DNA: TGTGCCATCAGTGAGTCGAGCGGGGCTGGTCAGCCC.

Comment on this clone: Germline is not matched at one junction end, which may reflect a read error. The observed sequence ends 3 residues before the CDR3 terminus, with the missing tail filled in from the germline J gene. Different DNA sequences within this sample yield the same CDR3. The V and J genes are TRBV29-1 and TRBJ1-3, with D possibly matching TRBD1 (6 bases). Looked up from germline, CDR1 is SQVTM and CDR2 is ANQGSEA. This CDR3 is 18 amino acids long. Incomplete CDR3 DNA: TGCAGCGTCGCCGGAGGGGCAGGGGATCCTAGCTCTGGAAACACG. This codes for CSVAGGAGDPSSGNT. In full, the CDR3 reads CSVAGGAGDPSSGNTIYF.

CDR3 DNA (partial): TGTGCCAGCAGTTACTCGAGTAGCAGCAATCAGCCC. Residues: CASSYSSSSNQP. The complete CDR3 sequence is CASSYSSSSNQPQHF. The rearrangement uses TRBV6-2 or TRBV6-3 and TRBJ1-5; D is unresolved. The read gets to within 3 residues of the CDR3 end, and the germline J gene fills in the rest. The V gene's germline CDR1 is MNHEY and CDR2 SVGEGT. V gave up 0 bases and J gave up 1 base, with 7 bases separating them. This CDR3 is built from 15 residues.

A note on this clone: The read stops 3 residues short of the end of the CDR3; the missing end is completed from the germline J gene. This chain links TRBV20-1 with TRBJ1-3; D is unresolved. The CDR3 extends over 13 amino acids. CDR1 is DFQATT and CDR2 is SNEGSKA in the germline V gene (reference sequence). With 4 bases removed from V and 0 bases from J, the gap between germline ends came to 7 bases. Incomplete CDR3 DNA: TGCAGTGCTATGGGCAGCTCTGGAAACACC. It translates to CSAMGSSGNT. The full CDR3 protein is CSAMGSSGNTIYF.

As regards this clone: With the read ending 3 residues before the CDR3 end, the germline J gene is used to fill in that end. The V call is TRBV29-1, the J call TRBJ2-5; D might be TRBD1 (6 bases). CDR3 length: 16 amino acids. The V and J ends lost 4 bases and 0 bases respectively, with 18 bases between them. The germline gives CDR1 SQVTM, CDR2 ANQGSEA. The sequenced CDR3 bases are TGCAGCGTTGCGACAGGCGCACCCATTAACCAAGAGACC. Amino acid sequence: CSVATGAPINQET. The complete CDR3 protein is CSVATGAPINQETQYF.

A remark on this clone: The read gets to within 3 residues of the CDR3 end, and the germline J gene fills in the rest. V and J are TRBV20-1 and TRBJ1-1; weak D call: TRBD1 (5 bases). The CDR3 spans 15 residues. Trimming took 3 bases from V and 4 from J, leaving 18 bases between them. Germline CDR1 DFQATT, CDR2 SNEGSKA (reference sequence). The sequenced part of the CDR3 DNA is TGCAGTGCTAGCCCTATCTCGACAGTGGGCACTGAA. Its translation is CSASPISTVGTE. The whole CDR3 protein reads CSASPISTVGTEAFF.

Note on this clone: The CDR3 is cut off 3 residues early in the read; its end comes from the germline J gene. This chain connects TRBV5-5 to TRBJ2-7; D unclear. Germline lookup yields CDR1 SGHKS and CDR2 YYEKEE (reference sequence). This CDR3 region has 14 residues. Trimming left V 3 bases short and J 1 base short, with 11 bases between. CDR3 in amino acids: CASSSTDRSYEQYF. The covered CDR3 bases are TGTGCCAGCAGCTCCACAGACCGTTCCTACGAG.

CDR3 DNA (partial): TGCGCCAGCAGCTTGGACCCAGGGCTTGATTCACCC. It encodes CASSLDPGLDSP. The complete CDR3 sequence is CASSLDPGLDSPLHF. The chain carries TRBV5-1 and TRBJ1-6; perhaps TRBD1 as D (5 bases). The CDR3 goes on 3 residues after the read ends, and that part is filled in from the germline J gene. CDR1 and CDR2 (germline): SGHRS, YFSETQ. Trimming shortened V by 0 bases and J by 8 bases, and 12 bases separated the two germline ends. The CDR3 is made up of 15 amino acids.